Shown below are 5 T cell receptor beta chains from a single sample sequenced in a study of blood T cell repertoires in COVID-19. Sequencing was performed with immunoSEQ multiplex PCR; in TCRdb, only in-frame clones are kept and a portion is missing. The sample shows tens of thousands of clones, around 84% of them seen only once. Sequencing used peripheral blood. The receptors originated from a man aged 55 to 69 with COVID-19, enrolled during active disease.

The rearrangement uses TRBV7-9 and TRBJ2-1, with TRBD2 matching 12 bases. CDR3 size: 18 residues. J gave up 6 bases and V 5 bases, and 14 bases lay outside the gene matches. The V gene's germline CDR1 is SEHNR and CDR2 FQNEAQ (reference sequence). The CDR3 bases are TGTGCCAGCAGCCCAACTAGCGGGAGGATGGGTGCGGGCAATGAGCAGTTCTTC. This gives the protein CASSPTSGRMGAGNEQFF. The variable domain in full, with the rest retrieved from reference TRBV7-9 and TRBJ2-1, is DTGVSQNPRHKITKRGQNVTFRCDPISEHNRLYWYRQTLGQGPEFLTYFQNEAQLEKSRLLSDRFSAERPKGSFSTLEIQRTEQGDSAMYLCASSPTSGRMGAGNEQFFGPGTRLTVL.

The gene calls are TRBV24-1 and TRBJ2-2, with TRBD1 as a possible D gene (6 bases). The length of the CDR3 is 18 residues. The V and J ends lost 3 bases and 4 bases respectively, with 20 bases between them. Germline values: CDR1 KGHDR, CDR2 SFDVKD. DNA of the CDR3: TGTGCCACCAGTGATCCTCGCGTGGGGGCGCGCTCCACCGGGGAGCTGTTTTTT. Protein product: CATSDPRVGARSTGELFF.

This clone has more than one count but fewer than ten. The chain carries TRBV29-1 and TRBJ1-1; unclear D gene. CDR1 and CDR2 from the germline V gene are SQVTM and ANQGSEA. V was clipped by 4 bases and J by 1 base, with 13 bases between them. This CDR3 comprises 14 residues. CDR3: CSVGRGGRNTEAFF. The CDR3 DNA sequence: TGCAGCGTTGGCCGGGGAGGGCGGAACACTGAAGCTTTCTTT.

The chain uses TRBV11-2 and TRBJ1-3; 8 nucleotides line up with TRBD1. Germline loops: CDR1 SGHAT, CDR2 FQNNGV. With 3 bases clipped from V and 1 base from J, the junction kept 8 bases outside the gene matches. This CDR3 is 17 amino acids long. This chain's CDR3 is CASSFFGQGSSGNTIYF. The CDR3, as DNA: TGTGCCAGCAGCTTTTTCGGACAGGGCTCTTCTGGAAACACCATATATTTT.

The J gene is TRBJ2-2, the V gene TRBV28; 8 bases match TRBD2. The germline CDR1 and CDR2 sequences are MDHEN and SYDVKM. The CDR3 covers 14 residues. V was pared by 8 bases and J by 5 bases, with 7 bases of the junction left unmatched. The DNA for the CDR3 is TGTGCCAGCGGAACGGGAGGGGAGACCGGGGAGCTGTTTTTT. Translation: CASGTGGETGELFF.